A single sample is the source of the 8 T cell receptor beta chains below, sequenced in a study of T cell changes during pregnancy in multiple sclerosis. The table came from immunoSEQ multiplex PCR; TCRdb's copy has only in-frame clones and leaves some out. Counted here are over 30,000 clones, approximately 92% occurring once; the ten biggest clones make up about 1.3%. Sequencing was carried out using PBMCs (not recorded whether the cells were cultured). These TCRs come from a female donor with multiple sclerosis, enrolled in a pregnancy study.

This chain connects TRBV5-5 to TRBJ1-2; 7 nucleotides match TRBD1. There are 13 residues in the CDR3. Germline V gene lookup returns CDR1 SGHKS and CDR2 YYEKEE (reference sequence). The V and J ends lost 3 bases and 6 bases, in that order; junction bases with no gene match: 5. The CDR3 nucleotides read TGTGCCAGCAGCTCGACAGGGTATAATGGCTACACCTTC. Translation: CASSSTGYNGYTF.

V usage is TRBV7-2 and J usage is TRBJ2-1; D is ambiguous. CDR3 length: 15 residues. V lost 1 base and J 9 bases, leaving 16 bases between the germline ends. From germline, CDR1 is SGHTA and CDR2 FQGNSA. CDR3 region: CASSLGTRPDGEQFF. The CDR3 coding sequence is TGTGCCAGCAGCTTAGGGACGCGGCCCGACGGTGAGCAGTTCTTC.

The J gene is TRBJ2-7, the V gene TRBV4-1; maybe TRBD2 (6 bases). This CDR3 has 13 residues. CDR1 MGHRA and CDR2 YSYEKL come from the germline V gene. Between the trimmed V and J ends, which lost 4 bases and 5 bases, there was a span of 12 bases. The DNA of the CDR3 is TGCGCCAGCAGCCTCTCTGGGGGGAACGAGCAGTACTTC. This sequence encodes CASSLSGGNEQYF.

The V call is TRBV7-2, the J call TRBJ1-3; D call uncertain. The germline V gene encodes CDR1 SGHTA and CDR2 FQGNSA. The CDR3 is 14 amino acids. V lost 5 bases to trimming and J lost 7 bases, with 15 bases between them. The DNA of the CDR3 is TGTGCCAGCAGCCTCAACGGAGTCGACAACACCATATATTTT. Translating gives CASSLNGVDNTIYF.

This chain joins TRBV9 and TRBJ1-3; D is unclear. The CDR3 runs to 15 residues. V was cut by 1 base and J by 0 bases, with 8 bases left in between. Germline lookup yields CDR1 SGDLS and CDR2 YYNGEE. CDR3: CASSVQGSSGNTIYF. The CDR3 DNA is TGTGCCAGCAGCGTACAAGGGAGCTCTGGAAACACCATATATTTT. Supplemented by reference TRBV9 and TRBJ1-3, the full variable domain reads DSGVTQTPKHLITATGQRVTLRCSPRSGDLSVYWYQQSLDQGLQFLIQYYNGEERAKGNILERFSAQQFPDLHSELNLSSLELGDSALYFCASSVQGSSGNTIYFGEGSWLTVV.

V usage is TRBV10-1 and J usage is TRBJ2-3; the D gene could be TRBD1 or TRBD2 (6 bases each). Germline V gene data show CDR1 as WNHNN and CDR2 as SYGVQD (reference sequence). The ends were cut back, 3 bases at V and 5 bases at J, with 9 bases in the middle. This CDR3 contains 13 residues. This CDR3 is CASSEGGLDTQYF. DNA of the CDR3: TGCGCCAGCAGTGAAGGGGGACTAGATACGCAGTATTTT.

The V call is TRBV5-4, the J call TRBJ1-5, with unresolved D. Germline V gives CDR1 SGHNT, CDR2 YYREEE (reference sequence). Trimming took off 6 bases at V and 7 bases at J, with 11 bases between the two ends. This CDR3 is built from 12 residues. Here the CDR3 reads CASNQDGQPQHF. The CDR3 nucleotides are TGTGCCAGCAACCAAGACGGACAGCCCCAGCATTTT.

The V call is TRBV2, the J call TRBJ1-1; maybe TRBD1 (5 bases). Trimming removed 3 bases at V and 6 bases at J, with 17 bases between. The CDR3 spans 15 residues. The germline V gene has CDR1 SNHLY and CDR2 FYNNEI. The CDR3 loop reads CASSDFREGIAEAFF. The DNA for the CDR3 is TGTGCCAGCAGTGACTTCAGGGAAGGTATTGCTGAAGCTTTCTTT.